The 25 T cell receptor beta chains listed next were all sequenced from one sample in a study of T cells in Graves' hyperthyroidism and ophthalmopathy. RNA transcripts yielded amplified TCR beta CDR3 regions. The HTBI primer set was used in a first-round RT-PCR of the TCR CDR3. Each CDR3 protein gets one entry after TCRdb re-called the multiplex PCR reads with MiXCR. Of roughly 400,000 distinct CDR3 sequences in the sample, roughly 25% were seen once. Sequenced material: blood. The receptors were gathered from a man aged 50-60 years with Graves' hyperthyroidism.

The genes are TRBV5-1 and TRBJ2-5; tentatively, D is TRBD1 or TRBD2 (6 bases each). V lost 0 bases and J lost 1, with 16 bases in between. From germline, CDR1 is SGHRS and CDR2 YFSETQ. The CDR3 loop spans 17 amino acids. Here the CDR3 DNA reads TGCGCCAGCAGCTTGGGGGGGGCAGGGTTCCCCCAAGAGACCCAGTACTTC. Protein product: CASSLGGAGFPQETQYF.

The J gene is TRBJ2-5, the V gene TRBV3-1; D is perhaps TRBD2 (6 bases). The V end lost 1 base, the J end lost 5 bases, and 14 bases lay between the germline ends. Germline V gene data show CDR1 as LGHDT and CDR2 as YNNKEL (reference sequence). This CDR3 comprises 15 residues. The CDR3 nucleotides read TGTGCCAGCAGCCAAGTACTAGCAGAATATGAGACCCAGTACTTC. This gives the protein CASSQVLAEYETQYF.

This clonotype showed up many times. This chain links TRBV28 with TRBJ1-5; maybe TRBD1 (5 bases). This CDR3 has 12 amino acids. CDR1 and CDR2 from the germline V gene are MDHEN and SYDVKM. CDR3 in DNA: TGTGCGACGGGACCGCTATATCAGCCCCAGCATTTT. This codes for CATGPLYQPQHF.

This clonotype came up a few times. J is TRBJ2-3 and V is TRBV7-9; 7 bases agree with TRBD2. The CDR3 runs to 16 residues. V shed 2 bases and J 4 bases; nucleotides not matched to a gene: 9. Germline V gene data show CDR1 as SEHNR and CDR2 as FQNEAQ (reference sequence). The CDR3 sequence is CASSLRRAGAADTQYF. CDR3 in DNA: TGTGCCAGCAGCTTAAGAAGGGCGGGAGCGGCAGATACGCAGTATTTT.

This clonotype has only a few counts. The gene calls are TRBV5-1 and TRBJ2-3; TRBD2 might be the D (6 bases). V was cut by 0 bases and J by 1 base, with 12 bases left in between. Germline assignment: CDR1 SGHRS and CDR2 YFSETQ. The CDR3 runs to 16 residues. CDR3 DNA sequence: TGCGCCAGCAGCTTGGCCGGAGGGCCTGGCACAGATACGCAGTATTTT. This sequence encodes CASSLAGGPGTDTQYF.

Worth noting for this clonotype: One end of the junction varies from germline; a read error may be responsible. The chain combines TRBV20-1 with TRBJ2-7; possible D gene TRBD2, 6 bases. Germline CDR1 reads DFQATT; CDR2 reads SNEGSKA (reference sequence). CDR3 length: 14 residues. The CDR3 coding sequence is TGCAGTGCTAGGGGCGGGATCCTCTCCTACGAGCTGTACTTC. Encoded protein: CSARGGILSYELYF.

This clonotype was recorded many times. The chain carries TRBV27 and TRBJ2-7, with D possibly being TRBD2 (6 bases). Germline V lookup: CDR1 MNHEY, CDR2 SMNVEV (reference sequence). The V end was cut by 6 bases, the J end by 6 bases, with 18 bases between. The CDR3 contains 14 residues. CDR3 region: CASSWVGSRSEQYF. CDR3 in DNA: TGTGCCAGCAGCTGGGTCGGGAGTAGGAGCGAGCAGTACTTC.

The sample holds many counts of this clonotype. The chain combines TRBV11-2 with TRBJ1-1, with 8 bases matching TRBD1. After removal of 6 bases from V and 4 bases from J, the junction contained 7 bases not matched to a gene. The CDR3 covers 14 residues. From germline, CDR1 is SGHAT and CDR2 FQNNGV. CDR3 residues: CASSPAGGLTEAFF. CDR3 nucleotides: TGTGCCAGCAGTCCCGCAGGGGGCCTCACTGAAGCTTTCTTT.

This clonotype showed up just a few times. The chain has TRBV12-5 and TRBJ1-1; a possible D gene is TRBD1 (6 bases). Trimming cost V 1 base and J 11 bases, with 14 bases left between them. Germline V gene sequence: CDR1 LGHNT, CDR2 FRNRAP. The CDR3 loop spans 13 amino acids. CDR3 protein: CASGLDLGTPAFF. The CDR3 DNA follows: TGTGCTAGTGGTTTGGACCTGGGGACACCCGCTTTCTTT.

This clonotype is a singleton in its sample. The genes are TRBV9 and TRBJ2-7; TRBD1 is a possible D gene (6 bases). Germline V gene data show CDR1 as SGDLS and CDR2 as YYNGEE. V was cut by 3 bases and J by 5 bases, with 15 bases left in between. The CDR3 is made up of 14 amino acids. The CDR3 nucleotides read TGTGCCAGCAGCGCCGCCGGACAGTCGAACGAGCAGTACTTC. Its protein product is CASSAAGQSNEQYF.

The chain has TRBV10-2 and TRBJ2-3, with TRBD2 as a possible D gene (5 bases). This CDR3 comprises 14 residues. CDR1 WSHSY and CDR2 SAAADI come from the germline V gene. Trimming cost V 1 base and J 5 bases, with 10 bases left between them. In DNA, the CDR3 is TGCGCCAGCAGTGAGTGGAGTGCGGGAGATACGCAGTATTTT. Its translation: CASSEWSAGDTQYF.

V usage is TRBV28 and J usage is TRBJ2-3, with 9 bases identical to TRBD1. CDR1 and CDR2 (germline): MDHEN, SYDVKM. Trimming removed 6 bases from V and 1 base from J; junction bases left unmatched: 11. This CDR3 is 17 amino acids long. Here the CDR3 DNA reads TGTGCCAGCAGCCTCGTACAGGGGGCGGGGGGCACAGATACGCAGTATTTT. Amino acid sequence: CASSLVQGAGGTDTQYF. Variable domain in full (rest from reference TRBV28 and TRBJ2-3): DVKVTQSSRYLVKRTGEKVFLECVQDMDHENMFWYRQDPGLGLRLIYFSYDVKMKEKGDIPEGYSVSREKKERFSLILESASTNQTSMYLCASSLVQGAGGTDTQYFGPGTRLTVL.

This chain uses TRBV19 with TRBJ1-1; no firm D call. The CDR3 length is 13 residues. V dropped 3 bases and J dropped 4 bases, with 9 bases sitting between them. The germline CDR1 and CDR2 sequences are LNHDA and SQIVND (reference sequence). CDR3 sequence reads: CASSINSVTEAFF. CDR3 in DNA: TGTGCCAGTAGTATCAACAGCGTCACTGAAGCTTTCTTT.

CDR3 DNA sequence: TGTGCCAGCAGCCAAGGACAGGGTACCCAGCCCCAGCATTTT. The encoded protein is CASSQGQGTQPQHF. V gene TRBV7-2 combines with J gene TRBJ1-5; 8 bases are shared with TRBD1. V dropped 5 bases and J dropped 7; count of bases not matched to a gene: 7. The V gene's germline CDR1 is SGHTA and CDR2 FQGNSA. CDR3 length: 14 residues.

This sequence joins TRBV6-1 and TRBJ2-7, with 8 bases matching TRBD2. This CDR3 has 16 amino acids. CDR1 and CDR2 (germline): MNHNS, SASEGT. V was pared by 6 bases and J by 0 bases, with 10 bases of the junction left unmatched. The CDR3 protein is CASRKTRGTSSYEQYF. In DNA form, the CDR3 reads TGTGCCAGCAGAAAAACAAGAGGGACTAGCTCCTACGAGCAGTACTTC.

Ten or more counts support this clonotype. This chain uses TRBV7-8 with TRBJ2-7; 7 bases fit TRBD1. Unmatched junction bases numbered 12, after V lost 1 base and J lost 0 bases. This CDR3 has 18 residues. Per germline, CDR1 SGHVS and CDR2 FQNEAQ. The CDR3 here is CASSLVGLGTADSYEQYF. The CDR3 nucleotides are TGTGCCAGCAGCTTAGTCGGGTTGGGGACAGCCGACTCCTACGAGCAGTACTTC. Filled out from reference TRBV7-8 and TRBJ2-7, the complete variable domain reads GAGVSQSPRYKVAKRGQDVALRCDPISGHVSLFWYQQALGQGPEFLTYFQNEAQLDKSGLPSDRFFAERPEGSVSTLKIQRTQQEDSAVYLCASSLVGLGTADSYEQYFGPGTRLTVT.

This clonotype has at least ten counts. V is TRBV28 and J is TRBJ2-1; 10 bases agree with TRBD2. V trimming: 2 bases; J trimming: 6 bases; junction bases outside the gene matches: 7. This CDR3 is built from 16 residues. CDR1 and CDR2 from the germline V gene are MDHEN and SYDVKM. The CDR3: CASSLLRLAGSNEQFF. In DNA form, the CDR3 reads TGTGCCAGCAGTTTACTTCGACTAGCGGGTTCCAATGAGCAGTTCTTC.

The chain recombines TRBV20-1 with TRBJ2-1, with a possible D match to TRBD1 (6 bases). V shed 6 bases and J shed 5 bases, with 8 bases lying between them. Germline values: CDR1 DFQATT, CDR2 SNEGSKA (reference sequence). The CDR3 extends over 11 amino acids. The CDR3 sequence: CSAWDNNEQFF. DNA of the CDR3: TGCAGTGCCTGGGACAACAATGAGCAGTTCTTC.

This clonotype was counted ten times or more. The chain uses TRBV20-1 and TRBJ2-1; D is possibly TRBD2 (8 bases). V lost 3 bases to trimming and J lost 3 bases, with 15 bases between them. Germline V CDR1 and CDR2: DFQATT, SNEGSKA (reference sequence). CDR3 length equals 15 residues. The CDR3 nucleotides are TGCAGTGCTAGCGCCAGGGGGACTAGCTACAATGAGCAGTTCTTC. Translating it yields CSASARGTSYNEQFF.

With respect to this clonotype: A much larger clone lies a single base off, so this may be a read error. The chain carries TRBV11-2 and TRBJ2-6; D call uncertain. CDR1 and CDR2 (germline): SGHAT, FQNNGV. The ends were cut back, 0 bases at V and 2 bases at J, with 5 bases in the middle. There are 15 residues in the CDR3. The CDR3 DNA is TGTGCCAGCAGCTTAGACGGAGCTGGGGCCAACGTCCTGACTTTC. Its translation: CASSLDGAGANVLTF.

The chain is built from TRBV3-1 and TRBJ2-1; 9 nucleotides line up with TRBD2. The CDR3 has 13 residues. V shed 4 bases and J 8 bases; nucleotides not matched to a gene: 3. Germline V gene lookup returns CDR1 LGHDT and CDR2 YNNKEL (reference sequence). CDR3 sequence (DNA): TGTGCCAGCAGCCCACGGACTAGCGATGAGCAGTTCTTC. The encoded protein is CASSPRTSDEQFF.

The gene calls are TRBV19 and TRBJ2-5; 9 bases fit TRBD2. CDR1 LNHDA and CDR2 SQIVND come from the germline V gene (reference sequence). The V segment lost 1 base and the J segment 3 bases; nucleotides outside the gene matches: 0. The CDR3 is 14 residues long. The CDR3 DNA is TGTGCCAGTAGTATAGTAGCGGGAGAAGAGACCCAGTACTTC. This sequence encodes CASSIVAGEETQYF.

This clonotype was recorded a few times. This sequence joins TRBV24-1 and TRBJ2-3; 10 nucleotides align to TRBD1. The CDR3 is 16 residues long. V shed 1 base and J 3 bases; nucleotides not matched to a gene: 3. CDR1 is KGHDR and CDR2 is SFDVKD in the germline V gene. CDR3 sequence (DNA): TGTGCCACCAGTGATTTAAGGGACAGGGGTACAGATACGCAGTATTTT. The encoded protein is CATSDLRDRGTDTQYF.

In its sample, this clonotype was seen a few times. The rearrangement uses TRBV7-9 and TRBJ2-3, with no clear D. The CDR3 is made up of 12 amino acids. Trimming removed 8 bases at V and 7 bases at J, with 13 bases between. CDR1 and CDR2 from the germline V gene are SEHNR and FQNEAQ (reference sequence). This chain's CDR3 is CASRSIGYTQYF. CDR3 DNA: TGTGCCAGCCGGTCGATAGGGTATACGCAGTATTTT.

V gene TRBV19 combines with J gene TRBJ2-3, with D unclear. The germline CDR1 and CDR2 sequences are LNHDA and SQIVND (reference sequence). This CDR3 spans 15 amino acids. V gave up 3 bases and J gave up 0 bases, with 10 bases separating them. The CDR3 sequence: CASSMATGSTDTQYF. The CDR3 DNA sequence: TGTGCCAGTAGTATGGCCACCGGGAGCACAGATACGCAGTATTTT.